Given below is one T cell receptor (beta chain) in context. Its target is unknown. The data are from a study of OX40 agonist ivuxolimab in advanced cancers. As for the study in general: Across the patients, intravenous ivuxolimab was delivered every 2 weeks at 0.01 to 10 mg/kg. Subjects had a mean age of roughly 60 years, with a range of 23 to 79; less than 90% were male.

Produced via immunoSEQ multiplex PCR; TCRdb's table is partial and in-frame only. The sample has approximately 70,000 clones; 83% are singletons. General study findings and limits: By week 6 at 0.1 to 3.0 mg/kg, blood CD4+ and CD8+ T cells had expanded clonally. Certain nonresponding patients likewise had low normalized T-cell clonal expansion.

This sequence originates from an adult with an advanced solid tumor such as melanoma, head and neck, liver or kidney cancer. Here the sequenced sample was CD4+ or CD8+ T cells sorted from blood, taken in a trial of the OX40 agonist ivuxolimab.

The CDR3 region is CASSGTDHTDTQYF. The CDR3 nucleotides read TGTGCCAGCAGCGGGACAGATCACACAGATACGCAGTATTTT. The rearrangement links TRBV6-1 to TRBJ2-3; TRBD1 aligns across 7 bases. The CDR3 is made up of 14 amino acids. V was clipped by 6 bases and J by 2 bases; unmatched bases: 5. CDR1 is MNHNS, CDR2 SASEGT, per germline.